The sequence of this TCR beta chain was determined in a study of T and B cells in COVID-19 patients. Across the study: The recovered patients had mostly mild to moderate COVID-19 with outpatient management. Whole-study results and caveats: Clonality of TRB repertoires was high in active COVID-19; recovery brought above-healthy diversity and richness. Few blood samples existed from mildly ill patients during symptoms or early in severe cases.

Each TRB amplification used roughly 220-550 ng of genomic DNA from blood. The CDR3 spans 13 residues. CDR1 is MNHNS and CDR2 is SASEGT in the germline V gene. V dropped 6 bases and J dropped 7; count of bases not matched to a gene: 6. TRB rearrangements were amplified by multiplex PCR with BIOMED2 TRB-A/B primers. TCRdb independently ran MiXCR on the multiplex PCR reads; one entry per CDR3 protein. Here the sample spans 4,000 to 6,000 distinct CDR3 sequences, less than 35% being singletons. This clonotype is a singleton in its sample. The antigen is unknown. The sample taken for sequencing was blood. The sequence came from a human donor with active COVID-19. The gene calls are TRBV6-1 and TRBJ2-7; 10 positions match TRBD1. The CDR3 loop reads CASRVDRGGEQYF. The CDR3, as DNA: TGTGCCAGCAGAGTGGACAGGGGGGGGGAGCAGTACTTC.